The 21 T cell receptor beta chains in this list originate from one sample, sequenced in a study of blood T cell repertoires in COVID-19. Profiled with immunoSEQ multiplex PCR; TCRdb holds only in-frame clones, not every one. The table records approximately 380,000 clones, 75% to 90% of them present only once. Source material: peripheral blood. These TCRs come from a woman between 18 and 29 years old with acute or convalescent COVID-19.

This chain joins TRBV28 and TRBJ2-7; 9 nucleotides match TRBD1. Germline CDR1 reads MDHEN; CDR2 reads SYDVKM. The CDR3 consists of 16 residues. V lost 5 bases and J lost 5; bases outside the gene matches: 13. Here the CDR3 DNA reads TGTGCCAGCAGTGGGTCTCCGGGACAGGGTCTTCACGAGCAGTACTTC. This encodes CASSGSPGQGLHEQYF.

The rearrangement links TRBV29-1 to TRBJ2-1; 8 bases are a match to TRBD2. With 0 bases clipped from V and 7 bases from J, the junction kept 8 bases outside the gene matches. The CDR3 is 15 amino acids. From germline, CDR1 is SQVTM and CDR2 ANQGSEA. In DNA form, the CDR3 reads TGCAGCGTTGAAGATGGCCTAGCGGGTCGTAATGAGCAGTTCTTC. Translation gives CSVEDGLAGRNEQFF.

The chain is built from TRBV5-1 and TRBJ2-1, with D possibly being TRBD1 (6 bases). Germline CDR1 and CDR2: SGHRS and YFSETQ. This CDR3 is 14 amino acids long. Between the trimmed V and J ends, which lost 7 bases and 6 bases, there was a span of 17 bases. The CDR3 nucleotides are TGCGCCAGCCTCCGGGACACGGGGTCCAATGAGCAGTTCTTC. It specifies CASLRDTGSNEQFF.

On this clone itself: Other DNA sequences from this sample encode an identical CDR3 as well. The gene calls are TRBV27 and TRBJ1-2; 7 bases match TRBD1. Germline V lookup: CDR1 MNHEY, CDR2 SMNVEV (reference sequence). V shed 6 bases, J shed 6 bases, and the junction held 1 base outside the gene matches. This CDR3 is 11 amino acids long. The CDR3 reads CASRTGHGYTF. For the CDR3, the DNA is TGTGCCAGCAGGACAGGGCATGGCTACACCTTC.

CDR3 coding DNA: TGTGCCAGCAGTTACTCGGAACTATCCTACAATGAGCAGTTCTTC. This gives the protein CASSYSELSYNEQFF. The chain has TRBV6-6 and TRBJ2-1; D is uncertain. Trimming pared 0 bases from V and 1 base from J, leaving 7 bases between. The CDR3 has 15 amino acids. Germline-derived CDR1 and CDR2 are MNHNY and SVGAGI (reference sequence).

The gene calls are TRBV5-1 and TRBJ1-3, with TRBD1 matching over 10 bases. CDR3 size: 17 residues. V shed 4 bases and J 4 bases; nucleotides not matched to a gene: 11. From germline, CDR1 is SGHRS and CDR2 YFSETQ. CDR3 nucleotides: TGCGCCAGCAGCCCCGGACAGGGGGACTGGGGCGGAAACACCATATATTTT. Its protein product is CASSPGQGDWGGNTIYF.

In its sample, this clone was seen a few times. The gene calls are TRBV5-1 and TRBJ1-4; 7 nucleotides match TRBD1. This CDR3 region has 17 residues. Germline assignment: CDR1 SGHRS and CDR2 YFSETQ. Trimming removed 1 base from V and 4 bases from J; junction bases left unmatched: 10. CDR3 sequence: CASSLSPGQSFNEKLFF. The CDR3 region has the DNA TGCGCCAGCAGCTTGAGCCCGGGACAGTCCTTTAATGAAAAACTGTTTTTT.

This clone was detected only once. V is TRBV28 and J is TRBJ1-1; D is undetermined. Trimming shortened V by 6 bases and J by 1 base, and 15 bases separated the two germline ends. The CDR3 spans 15 residues. Germline lookup yields CDR1 MDHEN and CDR2 SYDVKM. CDR3 DNA sequence: TGTGCCAGCAGCCGAATGTCCAGACAGAACACTGAAGCTTTCTTT. Residues: CASSRMSRQNTEAFF.

The genes are TRBV7-3 and TRBJ1-1, with 9 bases identical to TRBD1. Germline CDR1 reads SGHTA; CDR2 reads FQGTGA. The ends lost 5 bases at V and 4 bases at J; junction bases unmatched: 5. The CDR3 spans 14 residues. The CDR3, as DNA: TGTGCCAGCAGCCCCGGGACAGGGACCACTGAAGCTTTCTTT. Translation gives CASSPGTGTTEAFF.

For this clone: Other DNA sequences in the same sample also yield this CDR3. This chain connects TRBV5-1 to TRBJ1-1; D is possibly TRBD1 (6 bases). The length of the CDR3 is 14 residues. Looked up from germline, CDR1 is SGHRS and CDR2 is YFSETQ. The V gene lost 0 bases and the J gene lost 5 bases, with 11 bases spanning the gap. CDR3 residues: CASSLDRASTEAFF. The CDR3 DNA is TGCGCCAGCAGCTTGGACAGGGCTTCTACTGAAGCTTTCTTT.

Details on this clone: Additional DNA sequences in this sample encode the identical CDR3. CDR3 DNA sequence: TGCGCCAGCAGCTCGGGGACCGGGGAGCTGTTTTTT. Translated: CASSSGTGELFF. The chain couples TRBV5-1 to TRBJ2-2; D possibly corresponds to TRBD2 (5 bases). Germline assignment: CDR1 SGHRS and CDR2 YFSETQ. The CDR3 extends over 12 amino acids. The V end lost 3 bases, the J end lost 5 bases, and 5 bases lay between the germline ends.

The chain recombines TRBV6-1 with TRBJ2-1; 7 nucleotides match TRBD2. Germline lookup yields CDR1 MNHNS and CDR2 SASEGT. Germline trimming cut 5 bases from V and 12 bases from J; bases unmatched to any gene: 7. The CDR3 contains 12 residues. The CDR3 DNA reads as TGTGCCAGCAGTTGGACCCCGGGGGGGCAGTTCTTC. Amino acids: CASSWTPGGQFF.

This chain joins TRBV9 and TRBJ2-7; possibly TRBD1 for D (5 bases). The germline gives CDR1 SGDLS, CDR2 YYNGEE. The CDR3 is 13 residues long. V shed 4 bases and J shed 0 bases, with 8 bases lying between them. The CDR3 region has the DNA TGTGCCAGCAGCCCCCAGGGCTCCTACGAGCAGTACTTC. Translation gives CASSPQGSYEQYF.

The chain uses TRBV27 and TRBJ2-3; 8 nucleotides line up with TRBD2. Germline trimming cut 3 bases from V and 0 bases from J; bases unmatched to any gene: 2. The CDR3 is 15 residues long. Germline values: CDR1 MNHEY, CDR2 SMNVEV (reference sequence). The CDR3 spells CASSLLAGSTDTQYF. For the CDR3, the DNA is TGTGCCAGCAGTTTGCTAGCGGGTAGCACAGATACGCAGTATTTT.

This clone was detected only once. The same CDR3 also results from other DNA sequences found in this sample. The chain employs TRBV11-2 and TRBJ2-3; weak D call: TRBD1 (6 bases). V was shortened by 0 bases and J by 1 base, with 8 bases between the two germline ends. Germline CDR1 reads SGHAT; CDR2 reads FQNNGV. The CDR3 extends over 15 amino acids. The CDR3 protein is CASSLEAGGTDTQYF. DNA for the CDR3: TGTGCCAGCAGCTTAGAGGCAGGGGGCACAGATACGCAGTATTTT. Drawing the rest from reference TRBV11-2 and TRBJ2-3, the complete variable domain is EAGVAQSPRYKIIEKRQSVAFWCNPISGHATLYWYQQILGQGPKLLIQFQNNGVVDDSQLPKDRFSAERLKGVDSTLKIQPAKLEDSAVYLCASSLEAGGTDTQYFGPGTRLTVL.

The V and J genes are TRBV5-6 and TRBJ1-4, with D possibly matching TRBD1 (6 bases). Between the trimmed V and J ends, which lost 1 base and 3 bases, there was a span of 10 bases. The CDR3 loop spans 15 amino acids. Germline V gene sequence: CDR1 SGHDT, CDR2 YYEEEE. CDR3 nucleotide sequence: TGTGCCAGCAGCTTGTTGGACAGATCTAATGAAAAACTGTTTTTT. The encoded protein is CASSLLDRSNEKLFF.

The chain combines TRBV19 with TRBJ1-1; 8 nucleotides match TRBD1. CDR3 size: 14 residues. The germline CDR1 and CDR2 sequences are LNHDA and SQIVND (reference sequence). The J segment lost 3 bases and the V segment lost 4 bases, leaving 4 bases of the junction unmatched. The CDR3 DNA reads as TGTGCCAGTAGTAAACAGGGGGGGGACACTGAAGCTTTCTTT. It encodes CASSKQGGDTEAFF.

The chain recombines TRBV7-3 with TRBJ2-3; weak D call: TRBD2 (6 bases). The CDR3 is 15 amino acids. Germline V gives CDR1 SGHTA, CDR2 FQGTGA. Trimming removed 2 bases at V and 4 bases at J, with 13 bases between. The CDR3 loop is CASSLGGGGADTQYF. The CDR3 bases are TGTGCCAGCAGCTTAGGTGGGGGAGGCGCAGATACGCAGTATTTT.

This chain connects TRBV5-1 to TRBJ2-2; the D gene is possibly TRBD1 (5 bases). In germline, CDR1 is SGHRS, CDR2 YFSETQ. Between the trimmed V and J ends, which lost 1 base and 5 bases, there was a span of 9 bases. The CDR3 is made up of 14 amino acids. The CDR3 is CASSLSQGTGELFF. The CDR3 DNA is TGCGCCAGCAGCTTGAGTCAGGGAACCGGGGAGCTGTTTTTT.

The chain couples TRBV19 to TRBJ2-1; TRBD2 might be the D (5 bases). V lost 0 bases and J 9 bases, leaving 9 bases between the germline ends. Germline assignment: CDR1 LNHDA and CDR2 SQIVND (reference sequence). This CDR3 comprises 13 residues. The CDR3 region has the DNA TGTGCCAGTAGTATAGATCTCAGCGGTGAGCAGTTCTTC. This translates into CASSIDLSGEQFF. The whole variable domain, remainder taken from reference TRBV19 and TRBJ2-1, is DGGITQSPKYLFRKEGQNVTLSCEQNLNHDAMYWYRQDPGQGLRLIYYSQIVNDFQKGDIAEGYSVSREKKESFPLTVTSAQKNPTAFYLCASSIDLSGEQFFGPGTRLTVL.

This clone has a single count. The rearrangement links TRBV3-1 (or the pseudogene TRBV3-2) to TRBJ2-7, with 10 bases aligning to TRBD1. Losses at the gene ends were 3 bases for V and 7 bases for J; bases not matched to a gene: 3. This CDR3 is built from 13 residues. Germline CDR1 reads LGHDT; CDR2 reads YNNKEL (reference sequence). Written as DNA, the CDR3 is TGTGCCAGCAGCCAGAGGACAGGGGGTGAGCAGTACTTC. This codes for CASSQRTGGEQYF.